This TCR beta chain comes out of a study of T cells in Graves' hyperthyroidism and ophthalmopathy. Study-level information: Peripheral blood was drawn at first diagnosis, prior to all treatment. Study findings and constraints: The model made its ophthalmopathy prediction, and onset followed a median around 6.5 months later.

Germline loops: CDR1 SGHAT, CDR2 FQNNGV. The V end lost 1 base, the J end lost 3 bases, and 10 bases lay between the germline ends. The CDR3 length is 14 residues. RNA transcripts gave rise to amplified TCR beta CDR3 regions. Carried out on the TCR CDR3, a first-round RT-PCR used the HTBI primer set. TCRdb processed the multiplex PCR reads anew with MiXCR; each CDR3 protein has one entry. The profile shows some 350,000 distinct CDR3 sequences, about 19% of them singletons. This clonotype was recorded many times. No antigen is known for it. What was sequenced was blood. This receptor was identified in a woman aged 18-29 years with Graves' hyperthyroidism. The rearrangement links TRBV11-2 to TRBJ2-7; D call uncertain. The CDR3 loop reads CASSLGFSDYEQYF. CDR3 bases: TGTGCCAGCAGCTTAGGGTTCTCAGACTACGAGCAGTACTTC.